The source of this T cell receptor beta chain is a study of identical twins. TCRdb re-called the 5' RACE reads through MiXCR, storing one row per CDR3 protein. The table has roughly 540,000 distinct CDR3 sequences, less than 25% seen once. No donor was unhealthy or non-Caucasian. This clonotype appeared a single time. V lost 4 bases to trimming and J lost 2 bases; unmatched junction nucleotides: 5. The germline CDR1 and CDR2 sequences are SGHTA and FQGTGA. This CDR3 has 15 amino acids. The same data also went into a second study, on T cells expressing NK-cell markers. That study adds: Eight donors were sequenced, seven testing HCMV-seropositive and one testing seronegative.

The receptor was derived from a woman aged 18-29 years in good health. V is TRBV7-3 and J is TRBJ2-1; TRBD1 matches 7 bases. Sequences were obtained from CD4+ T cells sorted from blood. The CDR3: CASSSEGQPYNEQFF. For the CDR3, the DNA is TGTGCCAGCAGCTCCGAGGGACAGCCCTACAATGAGCAGTTCTTC.